The entry below gives a single T cell receptor (beta chain) sequence along with its context. This sample is drawn from a study of OX40 agonist ivuxolimab in advanced cancers. About the research overall: The patients' treatment was ivuxolimab, an agonistic anti-OX40 (CD134) antibody.

Here immunoSEQ multiplex PCR was the method, and the copy in TCRdb shows in-frame clones only, minus some. The table records tens of thousands of clones, more than 80% of them present only once. Here the sequenced sample was CD4+ or CD8+ T cells sorted from blood, taken in a trial of the OX40 agonist ivuxolimab. The sequence was obtained from an adult with an advanced solid tumor such as melanoma, head and neck, liver or kidney cancer.

This CDR3 reads CASPHQPQHF. In DNA form, the CDR3 reads TGCGCCAGCCCGCATCAGCCCCAGCATTTT. The chain joins TRBV10-1 to TRBJ1-5; no reliable D call. This CDR3 has 10 amino acids. Trimming cost V 8 bases and J 5 bases, with 4 bases left between them. The germline gives CDR1 WNHNN, CDR2 SYGVQD (reference sequence).